This T cell receptor (beta chain) was recorded in a study of OX40 agonist ivuxolimab in advanced cancers. Regarding the study as a whole: Circulating CD4+ and CD8+ T cells showed clonal expansion by week 6 at 0.1 to 3.0 mg/kg.

Clones were sequenced by immunoSEQ multiplex PCR, and TCRdb holds only the in-frame ones, with some missing. This table has 30,000 to 40,000 clones, roughly 76% appearing once. Germline V lookup: CDR1 MNHEY, CDR2 SMNVEV (reference sequence). The CDR3 contains 15 residues. V shed 6 bases, J shed 0 bases, and the junction held 8 bases outside the gene matches. Regarding this clone: The target antigen is unknown.

The TCR sequence derives from an adult with an advanced solid tumor such as melanoma, head and neck, liver or kidney cancer. Specimen: CD4+ or CD8+ T cells sorted from blood, collected in a trial of the OX40 agonist ivuxolimab. The rearrangement links TRBV27 to TRBJ2-7; TRBD2 matches at 7 bases. The CDR3 DNA follows: TGTGCCAGCAGAGCTCGGGGGGACCCCTCCTACGAGCAGTACTTC. Its protein product is CASRARGDPSYEQYF.